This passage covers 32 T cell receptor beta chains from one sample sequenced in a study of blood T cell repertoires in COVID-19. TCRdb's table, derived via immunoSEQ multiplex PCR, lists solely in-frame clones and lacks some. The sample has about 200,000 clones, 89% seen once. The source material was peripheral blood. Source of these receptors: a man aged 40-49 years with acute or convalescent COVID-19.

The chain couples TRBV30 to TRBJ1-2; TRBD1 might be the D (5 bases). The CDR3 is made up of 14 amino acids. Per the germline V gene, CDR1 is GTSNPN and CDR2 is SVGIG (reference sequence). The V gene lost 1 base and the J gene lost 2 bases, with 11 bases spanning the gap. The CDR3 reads CAWSAWTTNYGYTF. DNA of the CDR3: TGTGCCTGGAGTGCGTGGACAACCAACTATGGCTACACCTTC.

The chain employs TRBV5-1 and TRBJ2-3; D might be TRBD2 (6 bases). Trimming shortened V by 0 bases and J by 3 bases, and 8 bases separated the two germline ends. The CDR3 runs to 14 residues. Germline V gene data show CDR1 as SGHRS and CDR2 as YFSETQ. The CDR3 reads CASSLASVTDTQYF. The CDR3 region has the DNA TGCGCCAGCAGCTTGGCTAGCGTGACAGATACGCAGTATTTT.

The CDR3 coding sequence is TGTGCCAGCAGTGCTCAGGGGGCGAATTCACCCCTCCACTTT. Protein sequence: CASSAQGANSPLHF. J is TRBJ1-6 and V is TRBV6-4; 8 bases agree with TRBD1. The CDR3 runs 14 residues. The V gene end was trimmed by 4 bases and the J gene end by 7 bases; junction bases not matched to a gene: 3. Germline assignment: CDR1 MRHNA and CDR2 SNTAGT.

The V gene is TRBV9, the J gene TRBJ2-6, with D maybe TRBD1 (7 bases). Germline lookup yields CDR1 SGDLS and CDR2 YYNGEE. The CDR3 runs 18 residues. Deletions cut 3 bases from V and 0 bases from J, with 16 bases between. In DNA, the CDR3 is TGTGCCAGCAGCGGGGGTGGAGGGGGCCTCTCTGGGGCCAACGTCCTGACTTTC. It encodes CASSGGGGGLSGANVLTF.

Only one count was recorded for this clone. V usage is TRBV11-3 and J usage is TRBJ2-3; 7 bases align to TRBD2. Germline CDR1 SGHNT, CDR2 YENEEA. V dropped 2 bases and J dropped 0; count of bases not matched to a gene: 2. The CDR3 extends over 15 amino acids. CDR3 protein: CASSLRRGSTDTQYF. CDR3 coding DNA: TGTGCCAGCAGCTTAAGGCGGGGGAGCACAGATACGCAGTATTTT.

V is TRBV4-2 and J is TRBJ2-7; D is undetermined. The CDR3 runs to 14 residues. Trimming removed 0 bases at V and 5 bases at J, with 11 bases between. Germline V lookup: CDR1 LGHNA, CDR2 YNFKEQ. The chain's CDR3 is CASSQDRRVNEQYF. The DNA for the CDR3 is TGTGCCAGCAGCCAAGATCGCCGGGTCAACGAGCAGTACTTC.

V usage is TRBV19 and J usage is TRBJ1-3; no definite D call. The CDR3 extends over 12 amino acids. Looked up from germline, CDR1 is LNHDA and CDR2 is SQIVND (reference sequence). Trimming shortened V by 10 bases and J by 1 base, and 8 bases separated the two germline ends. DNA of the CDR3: TGTGCCACCAGATTTTCTGGAAACACCATATATTTT. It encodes CATRFSGNTIYF.

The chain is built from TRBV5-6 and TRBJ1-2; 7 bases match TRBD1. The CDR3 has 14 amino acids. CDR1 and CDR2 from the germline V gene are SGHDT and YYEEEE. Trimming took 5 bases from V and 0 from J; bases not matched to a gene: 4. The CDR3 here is CASRLRGANYGYTF. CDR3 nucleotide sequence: TGTGCCAGCAGGCTCAGGGGGGCTAACTATGGCTACACCTTC. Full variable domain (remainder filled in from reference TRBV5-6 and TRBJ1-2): DAGVTQSPTHLIKTRGQQVTLRCSPKSGHDTVSWYQQALGQGPQFIFQYYEEEERQRGNFPDRFSGHQFPNYSSELNVNALLLGDSALYLCASRLRGANYGYTFGSGTRLTVV.

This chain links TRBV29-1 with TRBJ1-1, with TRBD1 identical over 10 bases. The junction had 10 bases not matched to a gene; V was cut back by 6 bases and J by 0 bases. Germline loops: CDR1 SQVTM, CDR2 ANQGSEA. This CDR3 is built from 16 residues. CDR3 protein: CSVTTGQGLVNTEAFF. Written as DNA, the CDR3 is TGCAGCGTGACGACGGGACAGGGGCTTGTGAACACTGAAGCTTTCTTT. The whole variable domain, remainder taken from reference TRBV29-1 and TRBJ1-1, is SAVISQKPSRDICQRGTSLTIQCQVDSQVTMMFWYRQQPGQSLTLIATANQGSEATYESGFVIDKFPISRPNLTFSTLTVSNMSPEDSSIYLCSVTTGQGLVNTEAFFGQGTRLTVV.

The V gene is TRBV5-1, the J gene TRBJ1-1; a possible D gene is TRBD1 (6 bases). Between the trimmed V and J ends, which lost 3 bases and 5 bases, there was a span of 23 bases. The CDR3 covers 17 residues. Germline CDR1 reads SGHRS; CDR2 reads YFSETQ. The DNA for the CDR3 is TGCGCCAGCAGCTCGCATCTATCACAGGGTCGGGGTACTGAAGCTTTCTTT. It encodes CASSSHLSQGRGTEAFF.

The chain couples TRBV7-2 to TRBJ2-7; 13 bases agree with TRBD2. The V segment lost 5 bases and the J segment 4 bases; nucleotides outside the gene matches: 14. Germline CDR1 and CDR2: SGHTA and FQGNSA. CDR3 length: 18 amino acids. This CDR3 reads CASSRTSGGVTRTYEQYF. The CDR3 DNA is TGTGCCAGCAGCAGAACTAGCGGGGGGGTGACACGAACTTACGAGCAGTACTTC.

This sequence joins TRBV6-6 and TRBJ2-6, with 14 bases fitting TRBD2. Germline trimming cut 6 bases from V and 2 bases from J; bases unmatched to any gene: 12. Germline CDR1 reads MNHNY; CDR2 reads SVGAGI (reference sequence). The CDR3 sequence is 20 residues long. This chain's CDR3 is CASSPFPGLAGVPGANVLTF. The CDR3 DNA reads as TGTGCCAGCAGCCCCTTCCCGGGACTAGCGGGGGTCCCTGGGGCCAACGTCCTGACTTTC.

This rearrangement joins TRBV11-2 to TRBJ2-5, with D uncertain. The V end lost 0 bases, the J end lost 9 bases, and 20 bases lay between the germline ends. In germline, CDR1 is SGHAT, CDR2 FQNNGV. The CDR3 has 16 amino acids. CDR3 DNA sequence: TGTGCCAGCAGCTTAGATGTTCTGGGCCTTCCGCCGGCCCAGTACTTC. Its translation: CASSLDVLGLPPAQYF. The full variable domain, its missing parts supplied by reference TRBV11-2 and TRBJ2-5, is EAGVAQSPRYKIIEKRQSVAFWCNPISGHATLYWYQQILGQGPKLLIQFQNNGVVDDSQLPKDRFSAERLKGVDSTLKIQPAKLEDSAVYLCASSLDVLGLPPAQYFGPGTRLLVL.

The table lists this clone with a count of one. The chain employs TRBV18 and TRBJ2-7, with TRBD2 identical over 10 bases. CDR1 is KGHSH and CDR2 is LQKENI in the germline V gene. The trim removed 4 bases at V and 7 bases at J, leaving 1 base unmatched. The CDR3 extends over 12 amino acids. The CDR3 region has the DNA TGTGCCAGCTCACGAGCGGGGGGGGAGCAGTACTTC. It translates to CASSRAGGEQYF.

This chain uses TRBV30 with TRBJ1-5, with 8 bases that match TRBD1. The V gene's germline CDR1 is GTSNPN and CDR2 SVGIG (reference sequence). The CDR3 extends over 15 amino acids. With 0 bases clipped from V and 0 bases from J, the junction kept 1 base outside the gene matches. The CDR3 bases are TGTGCCTGGAGTGTTGGACAGGGTAGCAATCAGCCCCAGCATTTT. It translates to CAWSVGQGSNQPQHF.

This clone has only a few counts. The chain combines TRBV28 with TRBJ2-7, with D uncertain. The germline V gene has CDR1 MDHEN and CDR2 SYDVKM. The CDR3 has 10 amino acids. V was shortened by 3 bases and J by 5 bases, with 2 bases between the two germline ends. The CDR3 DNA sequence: TGTGCCAGCAGTTTCGACGAGCAGTACTTC. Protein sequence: CASSFDEQYF.

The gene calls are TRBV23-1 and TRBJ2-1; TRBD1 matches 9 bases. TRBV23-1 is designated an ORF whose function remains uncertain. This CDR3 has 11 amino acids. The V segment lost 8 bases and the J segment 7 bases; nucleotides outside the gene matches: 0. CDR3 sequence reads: CASGQGNEQFF. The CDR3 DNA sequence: TGCGCCAGCGGACAGGGGAATGAGCAGTTCTTC.

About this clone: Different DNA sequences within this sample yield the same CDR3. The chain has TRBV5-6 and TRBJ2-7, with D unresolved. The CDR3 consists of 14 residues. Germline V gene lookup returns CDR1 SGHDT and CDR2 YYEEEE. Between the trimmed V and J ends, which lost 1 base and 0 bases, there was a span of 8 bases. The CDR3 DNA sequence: TGTGCCAGCAGCTTGTTAAGGAGCTCCTACGAGCAGTACTTC. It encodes CASSLLRSSYEQYF.

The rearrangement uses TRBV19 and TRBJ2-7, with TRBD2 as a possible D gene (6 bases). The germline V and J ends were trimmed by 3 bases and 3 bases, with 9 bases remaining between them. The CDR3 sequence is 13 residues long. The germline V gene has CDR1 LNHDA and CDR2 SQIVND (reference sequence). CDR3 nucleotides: TGTGCCAGTAGTATTGGGACTGGCTACGAGCAGTACTTC. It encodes CASSIGTGYEQYF.

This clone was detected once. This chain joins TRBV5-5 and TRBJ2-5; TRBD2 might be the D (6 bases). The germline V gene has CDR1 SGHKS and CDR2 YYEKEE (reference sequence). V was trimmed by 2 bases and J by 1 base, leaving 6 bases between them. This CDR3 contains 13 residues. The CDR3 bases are TGTGCCAGCAGCTTCGGGGGCCAAGAGACCCAGTACTTC. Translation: CASSFGGQETQYF.

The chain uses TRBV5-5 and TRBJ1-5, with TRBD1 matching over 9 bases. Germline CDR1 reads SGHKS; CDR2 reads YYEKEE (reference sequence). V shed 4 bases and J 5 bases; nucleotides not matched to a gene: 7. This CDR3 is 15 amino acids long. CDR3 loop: CASSLDRGADQPQHF. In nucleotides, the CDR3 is TGTGCCAGCAGCCTGGACAGGGGAGCCGATCAGCCCCAGCATTTT.

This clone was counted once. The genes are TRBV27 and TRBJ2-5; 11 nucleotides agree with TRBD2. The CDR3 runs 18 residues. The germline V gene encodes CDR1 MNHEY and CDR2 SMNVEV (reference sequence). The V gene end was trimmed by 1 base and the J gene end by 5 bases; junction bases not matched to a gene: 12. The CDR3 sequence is CASSLWGTSGPLRETQYF. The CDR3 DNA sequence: TGTGCCAGCAGTTTATGGGGGACTAGCGGTCCCCTCCGGGAGACCCAGTACTTC.

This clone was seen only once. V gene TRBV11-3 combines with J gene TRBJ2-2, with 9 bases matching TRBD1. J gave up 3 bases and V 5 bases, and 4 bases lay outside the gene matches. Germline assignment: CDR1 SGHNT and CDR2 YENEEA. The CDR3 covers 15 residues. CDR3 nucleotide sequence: TGTGCCAGCAGCCTACGGACAGGGGACACCGGGGAGCTGTTTTTT. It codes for CASSLRTGDTGELFF.

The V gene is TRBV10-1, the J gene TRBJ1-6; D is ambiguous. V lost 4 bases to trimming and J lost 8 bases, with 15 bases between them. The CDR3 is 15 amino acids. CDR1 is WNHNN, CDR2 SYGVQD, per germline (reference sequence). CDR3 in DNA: TGCGCCAGCAGTGCCGGCAGCGCCCCTGATTCACCCCTCCACTTT. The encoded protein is CASSAGSAPDSPLHF.

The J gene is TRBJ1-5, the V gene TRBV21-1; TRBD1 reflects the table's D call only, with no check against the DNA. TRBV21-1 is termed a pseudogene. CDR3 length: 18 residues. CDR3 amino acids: CASSKSPAGQYSNQPQHF. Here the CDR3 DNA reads TGTGCCAGCAGCAAAAGTCCCGCGGGACAGTATAGCAATCAGCCCCAGCATTTT.

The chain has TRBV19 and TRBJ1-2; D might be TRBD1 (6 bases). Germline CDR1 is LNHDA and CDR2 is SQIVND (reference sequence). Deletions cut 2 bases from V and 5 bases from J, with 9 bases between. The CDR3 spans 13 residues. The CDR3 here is CASSINREYGYTF. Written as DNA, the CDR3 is TGTGCCAGTAGTATAAACAGGGAGTATGGCTACACCTTC.

For the CDR3, the DNA is TGCGCCAGCAGCCCCGGGACAGACAATGAAAAACTGTTTTTT. Translated, it gives CASSPGTDNEKLFF. The chain links TRBV4-1 to TRBJ1-4; 7 bases line up with TRBD1. J lost 5 bases, V lost 4 bases, and 4 bases had no gene match. This CDR3 contains 14 residues. CDR1 is MGHRA, CDR2 YSYEKL, per germline.

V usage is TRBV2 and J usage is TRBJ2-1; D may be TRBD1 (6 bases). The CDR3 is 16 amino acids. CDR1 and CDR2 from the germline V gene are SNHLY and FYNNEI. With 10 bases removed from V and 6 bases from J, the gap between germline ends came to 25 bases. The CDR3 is CAKDRGQHTGSNEQFF. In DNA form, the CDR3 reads TGTGCCAAAGACCGTGGACAGCACACGGGGTCCAATGAGCAGTTCTTC.

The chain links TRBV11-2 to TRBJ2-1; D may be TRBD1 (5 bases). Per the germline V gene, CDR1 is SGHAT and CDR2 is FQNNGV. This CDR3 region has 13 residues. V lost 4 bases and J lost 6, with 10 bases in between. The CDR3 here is CASSSQGANEQFF. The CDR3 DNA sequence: TGTGCCAGCAGCTCCCAAGGGGCCAATGAGCAGTTCTTC.

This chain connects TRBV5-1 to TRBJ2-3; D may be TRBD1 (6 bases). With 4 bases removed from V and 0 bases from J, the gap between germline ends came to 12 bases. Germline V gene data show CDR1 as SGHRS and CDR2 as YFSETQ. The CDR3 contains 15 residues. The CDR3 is CASSPPRGSTDTQYF. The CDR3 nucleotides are TGCGCCAGCAGCCCACCCAGGGGAAGCACAGATACGCAGTATTTT.

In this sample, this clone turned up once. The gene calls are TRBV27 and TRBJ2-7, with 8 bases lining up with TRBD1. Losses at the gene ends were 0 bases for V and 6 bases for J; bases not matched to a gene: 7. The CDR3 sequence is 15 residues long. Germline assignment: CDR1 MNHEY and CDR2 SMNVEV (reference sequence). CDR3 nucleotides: TGTGCCAGCAGTTTATCACGACAGGGGTTATCCGAGCAGTACTTC. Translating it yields CASSLSRQGLSEQYF.

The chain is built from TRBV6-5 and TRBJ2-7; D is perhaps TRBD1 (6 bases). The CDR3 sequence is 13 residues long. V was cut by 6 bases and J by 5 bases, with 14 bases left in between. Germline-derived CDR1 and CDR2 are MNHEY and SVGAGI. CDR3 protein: CASSRGGRDEQYF. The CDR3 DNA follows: TGTGCCAGCAGCAGAGGGGGTCGGGACGAGCAGTACTTC.